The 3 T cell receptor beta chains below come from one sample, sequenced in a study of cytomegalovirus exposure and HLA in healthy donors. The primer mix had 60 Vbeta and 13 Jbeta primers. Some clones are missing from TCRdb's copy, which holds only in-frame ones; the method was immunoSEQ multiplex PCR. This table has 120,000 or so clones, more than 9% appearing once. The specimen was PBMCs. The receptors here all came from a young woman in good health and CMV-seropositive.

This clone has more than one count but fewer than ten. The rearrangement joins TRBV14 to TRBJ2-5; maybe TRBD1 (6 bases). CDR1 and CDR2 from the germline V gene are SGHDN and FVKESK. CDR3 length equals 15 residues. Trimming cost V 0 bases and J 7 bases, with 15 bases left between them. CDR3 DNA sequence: TGTGCCAGCAGCCAAGAACAGGGACCTTGGATGACCCAGTACTTC. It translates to CASSQEQGPWMTQYF.

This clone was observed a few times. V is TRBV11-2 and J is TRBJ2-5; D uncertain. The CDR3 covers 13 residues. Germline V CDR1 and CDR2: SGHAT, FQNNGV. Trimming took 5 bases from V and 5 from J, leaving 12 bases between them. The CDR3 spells CASSPHRMETQYF. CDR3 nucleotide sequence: TGTGCCAGCAGCCCTCACAGAATGGAGACCCAGTACTTC.

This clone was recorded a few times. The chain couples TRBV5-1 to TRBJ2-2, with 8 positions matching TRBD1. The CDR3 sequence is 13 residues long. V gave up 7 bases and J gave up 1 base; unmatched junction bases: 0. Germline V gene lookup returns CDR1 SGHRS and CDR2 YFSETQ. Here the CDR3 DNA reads TGCGCCAGCGGACAGGGGAACACCGGGGAGCTGTTTTTT. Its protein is CASGQGNTGELFF.